The source of this T cell receptor (beta chain) is a study of technical replicates of blood from a handful of donors. V was cut by 3 bases and J by 6 bases, with 9 bases left in between. The CDR3 is made up of 13 amino acids. The V gene's germline CDR1 is KGHSH and CDR2 LQKENI. Measured with immunoSEQ multiplex PCR; TCRdb has only the in-frame clones, and not every one. Of roughly 79,000 clones in the sample, 75% to 85% were seen once. This clone was seen a single time. The TCR sequence derives from a human donor in good health. Some clones in this sample may be carry-over from other donors' samples. The chain is built from TRBV18 and TRBJ2-1, with D possibly being TRBD1 (5 bases). The sequenced material came from PBMCs. The CDR3 region has the DNA TGTGCCAGCTCACCCGCGCAGGGCAATGAGCAGTTCTTC. Protein: CASSPAQGNEQFF.